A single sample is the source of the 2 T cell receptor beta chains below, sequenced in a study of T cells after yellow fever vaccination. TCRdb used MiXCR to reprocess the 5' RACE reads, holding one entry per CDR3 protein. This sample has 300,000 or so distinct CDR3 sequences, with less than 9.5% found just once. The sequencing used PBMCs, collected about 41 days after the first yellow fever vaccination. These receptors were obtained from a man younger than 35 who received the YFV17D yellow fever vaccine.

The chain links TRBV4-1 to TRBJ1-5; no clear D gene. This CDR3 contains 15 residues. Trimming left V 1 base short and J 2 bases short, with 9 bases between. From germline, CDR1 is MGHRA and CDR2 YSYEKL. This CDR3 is CASSQVRGGNQPQHF. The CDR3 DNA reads TGCGCCAGCAGCCAAGTTAGAGGAGGCAATCAGCCCCAGCATTTT.

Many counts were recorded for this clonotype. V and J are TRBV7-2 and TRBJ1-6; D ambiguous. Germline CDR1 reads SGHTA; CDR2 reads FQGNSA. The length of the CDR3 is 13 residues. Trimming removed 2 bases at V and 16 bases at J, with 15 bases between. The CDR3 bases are TGTGCCAGCAGCTTATACGGGGAGGAGAAGCTCCACTTT. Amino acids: CASSLYGEEKLHF.